The subject of this entry is one TCR beta chain. Its antigen is not identified. Profiling relied on immunoSEQ multiplex PCR, and the TCRdb table lists in-frame clones only, not all of them. The table includes roughly 6,500 clones, approximately 57% detected once. This sample stems from a study of STAT3 mutations in large granular lymphocyte leukemia. Study-wide findings and caveats: Variable sampling intervals and differing treatment regimens complicated linking therapy response to TCR clonal burden changes. In 6 of 18 patients, new TCR clonotypes emerged after therapy. Every T-LGLL patient had at least one immunodominant TCRbeta clonotype.

This clonotype was obtained from a boy aged 10-17 years with T-cell large granular lymphocyte leukemia. Some clones in this sample may be carry-over from other donors' samples. The sequencing input was peripheral blood mononuclear cells.

The CDR3 is CSTKEGATQYF. CDR3 coding DNA: TGCAGCACTAAAGAGGGGGCCACGCAGTATTTT. This chain uses TRBV29-1 with TRBJ2-3; 7 bases fit TRBD1. Germline V gives CDR1 SQVTM, CDR2 ANQGSEA. CDR3 length: 11 amino acids. J lost 9 bases, V lost 8 bases, and 8 bases had no gene match.